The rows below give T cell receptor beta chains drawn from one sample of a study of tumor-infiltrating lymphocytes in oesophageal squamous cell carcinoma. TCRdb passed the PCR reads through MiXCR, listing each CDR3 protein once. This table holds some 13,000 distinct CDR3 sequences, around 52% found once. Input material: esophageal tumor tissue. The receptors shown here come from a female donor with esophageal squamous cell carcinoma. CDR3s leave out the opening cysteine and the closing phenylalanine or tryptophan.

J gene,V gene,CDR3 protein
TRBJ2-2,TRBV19,ASTPTSGRETGELF
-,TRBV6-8,ASSYSIGTDTQY
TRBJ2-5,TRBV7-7,ASSLTRGETQY
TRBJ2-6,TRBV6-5,ASSELPPFVSGANVLT
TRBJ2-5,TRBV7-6,VTGVQETQY
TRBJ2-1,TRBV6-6,ASSYGAGGQNEQF
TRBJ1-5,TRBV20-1,SASEPPDSLNQPQH
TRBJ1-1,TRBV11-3,ASSFRTF
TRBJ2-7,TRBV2,ASSEEYVGQTYEQY
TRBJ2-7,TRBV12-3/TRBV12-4,ASSRGFWGYNEQY
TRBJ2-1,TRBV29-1,SVEASGALNEQF
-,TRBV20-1,SAKGLAGRYEQY
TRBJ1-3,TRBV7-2,ASSPGAGGISSGNTIY
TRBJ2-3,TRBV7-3,ASSGSGSADTQY
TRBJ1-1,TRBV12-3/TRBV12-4,ASSPKVSEAF
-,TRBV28,ASSLSSEQF
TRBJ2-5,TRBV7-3,ASSRVGANPRETQY
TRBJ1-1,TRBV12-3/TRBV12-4,ASSFLGLAF
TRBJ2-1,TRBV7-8,ASSRDGQSSYNEQF
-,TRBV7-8,ASRDRVYNEQF
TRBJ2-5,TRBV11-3,ASSLEEY
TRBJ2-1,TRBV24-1,ATSFRNEQF
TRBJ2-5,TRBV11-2,ASSRRGFGETQY
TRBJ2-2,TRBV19,ASSSYRVLGTGELF
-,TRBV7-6,ASSPPAVATGPPYEQY
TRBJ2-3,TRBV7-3,ASSLLAVPTDTQY